The 13 T cell receptor beta chains reported below all come from one sample, sequenced in a study of OX40 agonist ivuxolimab in advanced cancers. Using immunoSEQ multiplex PCR, the repertoire was profiled, and TCRdb retains in-frame clones only, with some absent. The sample shows approximately 70,000 clones, approximately 90% of them seen only once. This specimen was CD4+ or CD8+ T cells sorted from blood, taken in a trial of the OX40 agonist ivuxolimab. The receptors shown here come from an adult with an advanced solid tumor such as melanoma, head and neck, liver or kidney cancer.

The chain combines TRBV6-5 with TRBJ2-1, with 9 bases fitting TRBD2. Germline V gene data show CDR1 as MNHEY and CDR2 as SVGAGI. The length of the CDR3 is 15 residues. The junction had 8 bases not matched to a gene; V was cut back by 3 bases and J by 8 bases. CDR3 amino acids: CASSYSGSRGDEQFF. The CDR3 region has the DNA TGTGCCAGCAGTTATAGCGGGAGCAGGGGGGATGAGCAGTTCTTC.

The chain couples TRBV28 to TRBJ2-1, with 13 bases that match TRBD2. Germline loops: CDR1 MDHEN, CDR2 SYDVKM. Unmatched junction bases numbered 9, after V lost 6 bases and J lost 4 bases. The CDR3 has 17 residues. The CDR3 region has the DNA TGTGCCAGCAGCTCGACTAGCGGGGGGAGCATGTACAATGAGCAGTTCTTC. This codes for CASSSTSGGSMYNEQFF.

V is TRBV7-2 and J is TRBJ1-4, with D hard to call. Germline loops: CDR1 SGHTA, CDR2 FQGNSA. V was pared by 0 bases and J by 5 bases, with 10 bases between. The CDR3 covers 15 residues. CDR3 DNA: TGTGCCAGCAGCTTAGCGCCGGTTTCAAATGAAAAACTGTTTTTT. Its translation: CASSLAPVSNEKLFF.

The V gene is TRBV7-2, the J gene TRBJ2-5; D possibly corresponds to TRBD1 (7 bases). The CDR3 length is 11 residues. Germline loops: CDR1 SGHTA, CDR2 FQGNSA. The V end lost 5 bases, the J end lost 10 bases, and 11 bases lay between the germline ends. In nucleotides, the CDR3 is TGTGCCAGCAGCCAGGGGGGTGGCCAGTACTTC. Its protein product is CASSQGGGQYF.

The chain uses TRBV5-1 and TRBJ2-2; the D is unclear. The germline V gene has CDR1 SGHRS and CDR2 YFSETQ. Trimming pared 2 bases from V and 0 bases from J, leaving 11 bases between. The CDR3 length is 16 residues. The CDR3 here is CASSFSTNSNTGELFF. CDR3 bases: TGCGCCAGCAGCTTTTCCACAAATTCGAACACCGGGGAGCTGTTTTTT.

This clone was found a few times. The rearrangement joins TRBV19 to TRBJ1-2; unclear D gene. This CDR3 is built from 13 residues. The germline gives CDR1 LNHDA, CDR2 SQIVND (reference sequence). With 5 bases removed from V and 2 bases from J, the gap between germline ends came to 9 bases. CDR3 DNA sequence: TGTGCCAGTAGTCACAAGTTGAACTATGGCTACACCTTC. It yields the protein CASSHKLNYGYTF.

The gene calls are TRBV11-2 and TRBJ1-2; D is unclear. CDR1 and CDR2 from the germline V gene are SGHAT and FQNNGV. The ends were cut back, 5 bases at V and 7 bases at J, with 23 bases in the middle. There are 16 residues in the CDR3. The CDR3 sequence is CASSPLRGRQMGGYTF. As DNA, the CDR3 is TGTGCCAGCAGCCCCCTCCGCGGCCGGCAGATGGGTGGCTACACCTTC.

This rearrangement joins TRBV10-3 to TRBJ1-5; a possible D gene is TRBD1 (6 bases). The V end was cut by 9 bases, the J end by 1 base, with 10 bases between. Germline V CDR1 and CDR2: ENHRY, SYGVKD. The CDR3 extends over 13 amino acids. The CDR3 spells CAIQGHSNQPQHF. In nucleotides, the CDR3 is TGTGCCATTCAGGGGCACAGCAATCAGCCCCAGCATTTT.

The chain combines TRBV4-3 with TRBJ1-6, with a tentative D call TRBD1 (5 bases). Germline V CDR1 and CDR2: LGHNA, YSLEER. The CDR3 has 15 amino acids. Trimming removed 4 bases at V and 4 bases at J, with 11 bases between. CDR3 protein: CASSPARGYNSPLHF. Written as DNA, the CDR3 is TGCGCCAGCAGCCCAGCCCGGGGGTATAATTCACCCCTCCACTTT.

The chain employs TRBV25-1 and TRBJ2-3; D may be TRBD1 (7 bases). The CDR3 runs to 15 residues. From germline, CDR1 is MGHDK and CDR2 SYGVNS. V was clipped by 4 bases and J by 0 bases, with 11 bases between them. CDR3 residues: CASSASGGSTDTQYF. In DNA form, the CDR3 reads TGTGCCAGCAGTGCTTCAGGGGGGAGCACAGATACGCAGTATTTT.

The rearrangement uses TRBV6-1 and TRBJ1-2; a weak D match, TRBD1 (5 bases). The CDR3 is 13 residues long. The V gene lost 8 bases and the J gene lost 1 base, with 11 bases spanning the gap. Germline V lookup: CDR1 MNHNS, CDR2 SASEGT. CDR3 sequence: CASGGLVNYGYTF. The CDR3 nucleotides are TGTGCCAGCGGGGGACTGGTTAACTATGGCTACACCTTC.

V and J are TRBV5-1 and TRBJ2-5; 9 bases line up with TRBD1. The CDR3 runs 14 residues. V shed 1 base and J 5 bases; nucleotides not matched to a gene: 3. The germline V gene has CDR1 SGHRS and CDR2 YFSETQ. The CDR3 is CASSLPDRGETQYF. Here the CDR3 DNA reads TGCGCCAGCAGCTTGCCGGACAGGGGTGAGACCCAGTACTTC. Full variable domain (remainder filled in from reference TRBV5-1 and TRBJ2-5): KAGVTQTPRYLIKTRGQQVTLSCSPISGHRSVSWYQQTPGQGLQFLFEYFSETQRNKGNFPGRFSGRQFSNSRSEMNVSTLELGDSALYLCASSLPDRGETQYFGPGTRLLVL.

In DNA form, the CDR3 reads TGTGCCAGCAGCTCAGACAGGGTGAATACCTTC. Translating gives CASSSDRVNTF. V gene TRBV7-2 combines with J gene TRBJ1-2; 7 nucleotides align to TRBD1. The V gene's germline CDR1 is SGHTA and CDR2 FQGNSA. CDR3 size: 11 residues. V lost 4 bases to trimming and J lost 14 bases; unmatched junction nucleotides: 7.